This TCR beta chain stems from a study of identical twins. This clonotype was counted between two and nine times. V was cut by 6 bases and J by 3 bases, with 18 bases left in between. The length of the CDR3 is 15 residues. CDR1 is SNHLY and CDR2 is FYNNEI in the germline V gene. From the 5' RACE reads, TCRdb called clonotypes with MiXCR, one entry per CDR3 protein. There are some 570,000 distinct CDR3 sequences in the sample; approximately 20% occur only once, and 0.4% to 0.6% lies in the top ten. The data were also submitted as part of a second study, on yellow fever vaccine responses in identical twins.

The V call is TRBV2, the J call TRBJ2-7; D is uncertain. This clonotype originated in a woman under 30 in good health. The specimen was CD4+ T cells sorted from blood. The CDR3 is CASRRTVQEIYEQYF. The CDR3 DNA reads TGTGCCAGCAGAAGGACCGTACAAGAAATCTACGAGCAGTACTTC.